This TCR beta chain is drawn from a study of post-analysis software for immune sequencing data. A word on this clonotype: Its antigen remains unidentified.

The TCR beta cDNA libraries contained unique molecular identifiers. TCRdb recomputed calls from the PCR reads with MiXCR, one row per CDR3 protein. The sample shows about 160,000 distinct CDR3 sequences, roughly 35% of them seen only once. The study's findings and limits: The study found TRBV5-6, TRBV5-1 and TRBV20-1 among 4 or 5 TRBV segments more frequent in patients than controls.

The V end was cut by 6 bases, the J end by 8 bases, with 7 bases between. The length of the CDR3 is 11 residues. Germline V lookup: CDR1 SGHVS, CDR2 FNYEAQ. This TCR was recovered from a girl between 5 and 17 years old with multiple sclerosis. The rearrangement links TRBV7-6 to TRBJ1-4; D is unclear. Sample: blood, taken after autologous hematopoietic stem cell transplantation. This CDR3 is CASSKGEKLFF. For the CDR3, the DNA is TGTGCCAGCAGTAAAGGGGAAAAACTGTTTTTT. Supplemented by reference TRBV7-6 and TRBJ1-4, the full variable domain reads GAGVSQSPRYKVTKRGQDVALRCDPISGHVSLYWYRQALGQGPEFLTYFNYEAQQDKSGLPNDRFSAERPEGSISTLTIQRTEQRDSAMYRCASSKGEKLFFGSGTQLSVL.